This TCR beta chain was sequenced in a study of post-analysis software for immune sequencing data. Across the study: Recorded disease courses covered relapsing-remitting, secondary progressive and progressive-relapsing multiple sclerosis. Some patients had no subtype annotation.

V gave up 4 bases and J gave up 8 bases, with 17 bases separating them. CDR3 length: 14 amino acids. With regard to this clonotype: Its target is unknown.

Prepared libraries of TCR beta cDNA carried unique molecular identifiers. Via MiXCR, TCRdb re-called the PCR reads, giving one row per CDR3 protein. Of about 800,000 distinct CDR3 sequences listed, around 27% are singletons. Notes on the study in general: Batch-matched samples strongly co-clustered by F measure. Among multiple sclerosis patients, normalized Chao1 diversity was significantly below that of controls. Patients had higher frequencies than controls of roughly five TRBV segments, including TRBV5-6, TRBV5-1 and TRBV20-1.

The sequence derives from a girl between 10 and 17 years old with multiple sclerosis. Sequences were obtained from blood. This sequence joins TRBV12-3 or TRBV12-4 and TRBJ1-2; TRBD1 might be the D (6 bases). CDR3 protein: CASSWSGAFGGYTF. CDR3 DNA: TGTGCCAGCAGTTGGTCAGGGGCATTCGGGGGCTACACCTTC.